The clone carrying this T cell receptor beta chain was counted ten times or more. Its antigen is not identified. The data were taken from a study of post-analysis software for immune sequencing data. Study as a whole: There were relapsing-remitting, secondary progressive and progressive-relapsing multiple sclerosis among the disease courses included. Study-wide results and caveats: Controls showed lower frequencies than patients for five TRBV segments, and TRBV5-6, TRBV5-1 and TRBV20-1 were among these. Compared against controls, patients with multiple sclerosis displayed significantly lower normalized Chao1 diversity. The F measure placed samples prepared in the same batch into strongly shared clusters.

Germline assignment: CDR1 SGHTA and CDR2 FQGNSA. The CDR3 runs 14 residues. Trimming took off 5 bases at V and 4 bases at J, with 15 bases between the two ends. Unique molecular identifiers were built into the TCR beta cDNA libraries. Around 460,000 cDNA molecules came from about 1 to 10 million T cells. In TCRdb, the PCR reads were re-called with MiXCR into one record per CDR3 protein. Found here are a few hundred thousand distinct CDR3 sequences, around 33% of them singletons; the top ten hold around 15%. Sequenced: blood. This chain joins TRBV7-2 and TRBJ2-7; D is unresolved. The TCR comes from a girl between 5 and 17 years old with multiple sclerosis. The CDR3 sequence is CASSLRQMNYEQYF. In DNA form, the CDR3 reads TGTGCCAGCAGCCTTCGGCAGATGAATTACGAGCAGTACTTC.